Following are 32 T cell receptor beta chains from one sample sequenced in a study of blood T cell repertoires in COVID-19 (dated by TCRdb to 2018 to 2020). Libraries were built with the immunoSEQ multiplex PCR assay. The table comes from immuneACCESS by way of TCRdb, which keeps in-frame sequences with V and J called. Part of the clones is missing from these tables; in studies checked, under half for an unresolved V gene and the rest for unknown reasons. Counted in this sample were around 65,000 clones; around 77% of them appeared once. The ten largest clones take up approximately 15% of the sample. Sequencing was performed on peripheral blood. All receptors derive from a man in his sixties with acute or convalescent COVID-19.

The CDR3 loop reads CASGLPGVSTEAFF. CDR3 DNA sequence: TGCGCCAGCGGGCTACCAGGGGTCAGCACTGAAGCTTTCTTT. This rearrangement joins TRBV5-1 to TRBJ1-1; perhaps TRBD1 as D (6 bases). CDR3 length equals 14 residues. V lost 7 bases, J lost 4 bases, and 17 bases lay in between. The germline gives CDR1 SGHRS, CDR2 YFSETQ.

This rearrangement joins TRBV5-1 to TRBJ1-2, with a weak D call TRBD1 (5 bases). This CDR3 region has 13 residues. The V end was cut by 0 bases, the J end by 7 bases, with 10 bases between. From germline, CDR1 is SGHRS and CDR2 YFSETQ. The CDR3 spells CASSLARAGGYTF. In DNA, the CDR3 is TGCGCCAGCAGCTTGGCCAGGGCTGGTGGCTACACCTTC.

This clone was detected once. The chain links TRBV10-3 to TRBJ1-5, with 7 bases identical to TRBD1. Per the germline V gene, CDR1 is ENHRY and CDR2 is SYGVKD. This CDR3 contains 14 residues. The V segment lost 8 bases and the J segment 0 bases; nucleotides outside the gene matches: 4. The CDR3 region is CAIGQVFSNQPQHF. Written as DNA, the CDR3 is TGTGCCATCGGACAGGTTTTTAGCAATCAGCCCCAGCATTTT.

The rearrangement links TRBV2 to TRBJ1-1; 8 bases agree with TRBD1. There are 15 residues in the CDR3. From germline, CDR1 is SNHLY and CDR2 FYNNEI. The V segment lost 10 bases and the J segment 3 bases; nucleotides outside the gene matches: 13. CDR3 in DNA: TGTGCCACATTGGGGCCAGGGGGCATGGACACTGAAGCTTTCTTT. It translates to CATLGPGGMDTEAFF.

The chain links TRBV7-8 to TRBJ2-4, with a weak D call TRBD2 (5 bases). Germline loops: CDR1 SGHVS, CDR2 FQNEAQ. V shed 1 base and J shed 2 bases, with 15 bases lying between them. CDR3 size: 17 residues. CDR3 nucleotides: TGTGCCAGCAGCTTAGGGGGAGCGGCGGGTCCCAAAAACATTCAGTACTTC. Translating gives CASSLGGAAGPKNIQYF.

The V and J genes are TRBV20-1 and TRBJ1-2, with no clear D. Trimming shortened V by 3 bases and J by 6 bases, and 23 bases separated the two germline ends. This CDR3 contains 16 residues. Looked up from germline, CDR1 is DFQATT and CDR2 is SNEGSKA (reference sequence). The DNA for the CDR3 is TGCAGTGCTAGTACGGAGGAATGGGGAGGGAGGCATGGCTACACCTTC. Translated: CSASTEEWGGRHGYTF.

This clone was counted once. The chain has TRBV7-8 and TRBJ1-2; no reliable D call. This CDR3 is 15 amino acids long. Trimming pared 6 bases from V and 1 base from J, leaving 15 bases between. CDR1 and CDR2 from the germline V gene are SGHVS and FQNEAQ. DNA of the CDR3: TGTGCCAGCAGTTTCCAAGGAGTCCTTAACTATGGCTACACCTTC. Encoded protein: CASSFQGVLNYGYTF. The full variable domain, its missing parts supplied by reference TRBV7-8 and TRBJ1-2, is GAGVSQSPRYKVAKRGQDVALRCDPISGHVSLFWYQQALGQGPEFLTYFQNEAQLDKSGLPSDRFFAERPEGSVSTLKIQRTQQEDSAVYLCASSFQGVLNYGYTFGSGTRLTVV.

The genes are TRBV18 and TRBJ2-2; 10 bases align to TRBD2. The CDR3 extends over 15 amino acids. Germline lookup yields CDR1 KGHSH and CDR2 LQKENI. Trimming at V came to 6 bases and at J to 3 bases, leaving 4 bases not matched to a gene. As DNA, the CDR3 is TGTGCCAGCTCGCAGCGGGGGGGCGACACCGGGGAGCTGTTTTTT. It encodes CASSQRGGDTGELFF.

This rearrangement joins TRBV9 to TRBJ2-3; tentative D call: TRBD2 (5 bases). V lost 1 base, J lost 5 bases, and 20 bases lay in between. The CDR3 length is 17 residues. Germline V CDR1 and CDR2: SGDLS, YYNGEE. CDR3 nucleotides: TGTGCCAGCAGCGTATCCCTAGCCCGTGGAGGTGAAGATACGCAGTATTTT. Residues: CASSVSLARGGEDTQYF.

This clone was observed a handful of times. The chain carries TRBV6-2 or TRBV6-3 and TRBJ1-5; 10 positions agree with TRBD1. V shed 2 bases and J 6 bases; nucleotides not matched to a gene: 4. Germline V gene lookup returns CDR1 MNHEY and CDR2 SVGEGT. This CDR3 has 15 amino acids. Here the CDR3 reads CASSYRGQGLQPQHF. The CDR3 region has the DNA TGTGCCAGCAGTTACAGGGGACAGGGGCTTCAGCCCCAGCATTTT.

This clone was found a few times. This chain links TRBV4-1 with TRBJ1-1; D uncertain. The germline gives CDR1 MGHRA, CDR2 YSYEKL. The CDR3 spans 16 residues. V shed 0 bases and J shed 0 bases, with 11 bases lying between them. CDR3 loop: CASSQDRQAMNTEAFF. In nucleotides, the CDR3 is TGCGCCAGCAGCCAAGATCGTCAGGCCATGAACACTGAAGCTTTCTTT.

The chain couples TRBV7-3 to TRBJ2-1; 10 nucleotides line up with TRBD1. Germline V gives CDR1 SGHTA, CDR2 FQGTGA. J lost 2 bases, V lost 1 base, and 5 bases had no gene match. CDR3 length: 17 amino acids. In nucleotides, the CDR3 is TGTGCCAGCAGCTTAAAAGCCGGGACAGGGGCCTACAATGAGCAGTTCTTC. Protein sequence: CASSLKAGTGAYNEQFF.

This clone was observed a handful of times. The chain is built from TRBV5-8 and TRBJ2-7, with 11 bases lining up with TRBD1. The junction had 5 bases not matched to a gene; V was cut back by 4 bases and J by 2 bases. Germline CDR1 and CDR2: SGHTS and YDEGEE. The CDR3 loop spans 15 amino acids. CDR3 sequence: CASSRRDRGAYEQYF. CDR3 nucleotide sequence: TGTGCCAGCAGCCGCCGGGACAGGGGGGCCTACGAGCAGTACTTC.

The chain combines TRBV21-1 with TRBJ1-2; the DNA was not used to check the table's D call, TRBD1. TRBV21-1 is designated a pseudogene. The CDR3 sequence is 15 residues long. Here the CDR3 DNA reads TGTGCCAGCAACGTGGATGGCAGGGCTCGACGCGGCTACACCTTC. It codes for CASNVDGRARRGYTF.

The chain uses TRBV27 and TRBJ2-4; 12 bases align to TRBD1. Trimming took 5 bases from V and 0 from J; bases not matched to a gene: 8. The germline gives CDR1 MNHEY, CDR2 SMNVEV (reference sequence). The CDR3 covers 18 residues. The CDR3: CASSPGQGAPRAKNIQYF. DNA of the CDR3: TGTGCCAGCAGTCCGGGACAGGGGGCGCCCCGAGCCAAAAACATTCAGTACTTC.

This chain uses TRBV9 with TRBJ1-2, with 8 bases aligning to TRBD1. Germline assignment: CDR1 SGDLS and CDR2 YYNGEE. This CDR3 is built from 16 residues. With 3 bases clipped from V and 2 bases from J, the junction kept 9 bases outside the gene matches. The CDR3 DNA sequence: TGTGCCAGCAGCGCCTTTGGGACAGGCAACAACTATGGCTACACCTTC. Amino acid sequence: CASSAFGTGNNYGYTF. The complete variable domain, with remaining parts taken from reference TRBV9 and TRBJ1-2, reads DSGVTQTPKHLITATGQRVTLRCSPRSGDLSVYWYQQSLDQGLQFLIQYYNGEERAKGNILERFSAQQFPDLHSELNLSSLELGDSALYFCASSAFGTGNNYGYTFGSGTRLTVV.

CDR3 sequence: CAWSQGRVEAFF. Written as DNA, the CDR3 is TGTGCCTGGTCACAGGGAAGGGTTGAAGCTTTCTTT. This sequence joins TRBV30 and TRBJ1-1; D perhaps matches TRBD1 (6 bases). This CDR3 is built from 12 residues. CDR1 is GTSNPN, CDR2 SVGIG, per germline (reference sequence). V was clipped by 5 bases and J by 7 bases, with 14 bases between them.

The chain carries TRBV4-3 and TRBJ2-7; D is unclear. Germline lookup yields CDR1 LGHNA and CDR2 YSLEER. V dropped 0 bases and J dropped 0 bases, with 15 bases sitting between them. The CDR3 length is 17 residues. As DNA, the CDR3 is TGCGCCAGCAGCCAAGATTCGAAGCGCTCTCCCTCCTACGAGCAGTACTTC. Amino acids: CASSQDSKRSPSYEQYF.

V gene TRBV11-3 combines with J gene TRBJ1-1, with 8 bases matching TRBD1. The CDR3 consists of 16 residues. Losses at the gene ends were 7 bases for V and 4 bases for J; bases not matched to a gene: 14. CDR1 and CDR2 from the germline V gene are SGHNT and YENEEA. The CDR3 DNA sequence: TGTGCCAGCAACCGTTGGAGACAGGGGAATTGCACTGAAGCTTTCTTT. Protein: CASNRWRQGNCTEAFF.

The rearrangement joins TRBV5-4 to TRBJ2-2; 9 positions agree with TRBD2. The germline CDR1 and CDR2 sequences are SGHNT and YYREEE (reference sequence). This CDR3 region has 17 residues. Germline trimming cut 7 bases from V and 2 bases from J; bases unmatched to any gene: 12. CDR3 region: CASRTLGGGANTGELFF. The CDR3 coding sequence is TGTGCCAGCCGTACGCTGGGCGGGGGGGCCAACACCGGGGAGCTGTTTTTT.

This chain joins TRBV5-6 and TRBJ2-7; D unclear. Per germline, CDR1 SGHDT and CDR2 YYEEEE. The V end lost 7 bases, the J end lost 2 bases, and 10 bases lay between the germline ends. CDR3 size: 12 residues. This chain's CDR3 is CASQLFTYEQYF. CDR3 DNA sequence: TGTGCCAGCCAACTCTTTACCTACGAGCAGTACTTC.

This chain joins TRBV7-2 and TRBJ2-7; no definite D call. From germline, CDR1 is SGHTA and CDR2 FQGNSA. The CDR3 has 14 amino acids. Trimming cost V 4 bases and J 0 bases, with 10 bases left between them. The CDR3 region is CASSSPEYSYEQYF. The CDR3 DNA sequence: TGTGCCAGCAGCTCCCCGGAGTACTCCTACGAGCAGTACTTC.

V is TRBV5-6 and J is TRBJ2-5, with 9 positions matching TRBD1. Losses at the gene ends were 2 bases for V and 4 bases for J; bases not matched to a gene: 3. This CDR3 is built from 14 residues. Germline loops: CDR1 SGHDT, CDR2 YYEEEE. The CDR3 region is CASSFRTGVETQYF. The CDR3 coding sequence is TGTGCCAGCAGCTTCCGGACAGGGGTAGAGACCCAGTACTTC.

The chain joins TRBV29-1 to TRBJ2-5; 7 positions agree with TRBD2. V lost 2 bases, J lost 6 bases, and 9 bases stayed unmatched. The CDR3 has 14 amino acids. Germline V gene data show CDR1 as SQVTM and CDR2 as ANQGSEA. The CDR3 reads CSVEKGLGWQTQYF. For the CDR3, the DNA is TGCAGCGTTGAAAAAGGACTAGGATGGCAGACCCAGTACTTC.

The rearrangement uses TRBV24-1 and TRBJ2-5; 7 bases align to TRBD1. Germline CDR1 reads KGHDR; CDR2 reads SFDVKD. Unmatched junction bases numbered 5, after V lost 10 bases and J lost 1 base. CDR3 length: 13 residues. The CDR3 DNA follows: TGTGCCACTCGGGACAGTCGCCAAGAGACCCAGTACTTC. Protein product: CATRDSRQETQYF.

This clone was detected only a few times. The gene calls are TRBV3-1 (or the pseudogene TRBV3-2) and TRBJ1-6; D might be TRBD1 (6 bases). The germline CDR1 and CDR2 sequences are LGHDT and YNNKEL (reference sequence). The V and J ends lost 6 bases and 10 bases respectively, with 16 bases between them. There are 14 residues in the CDR3. The CDR3 spells CASRYRADGSPLHF. CDR3 nucleotide sequence: TGTGCCAGCAGGTACAGGGCGGACGGGTCACCCCTCCACTTT.

The chain links TRBV29-1 to TRBJ2-3; perhaps TRBD2 as D (6 bases). Germline V CDR1 and CDR2: SQVTM, ANQGSEA. The CDR3 length is 14 residues. V dropped 6 bases and J dropped 2 bases, with 15 bases sitting between them. The CDR3 spells CSVAGGPNTDTQYF. CDR3 coding DNA: TGCAGCGTAGCGGGCGGACCAAACACAGATACGCAGTATTTT.

The J gene is TRBJ2-7, the V gene TRBV5-1; 9 bases line up with TRBD1. CDR1 and CDR2 from the germline V gene are SGHRS and YFSETQ. V gave up 3 bases and J gave up 5 bases; unmatched junction bases: 6. The CDR3 runs 14 residues. CDR3 DNA: TGCGCCAGCAGCTCCCTTACAGGGGGCGACGAGCAGTACTTC. Translated, it gives CASSSLTGGDEQYF.

Of note for this clone: At one end, the junction sequence differs from germline, possibly due to a read error. The chain is built from TRBV7-7 and TRBJ2-5; TRBD2 is a possible D gene (5 bases). The CDR3 loop spans 13 amino acids. Per the germline V gene, CDR1 is SSHAT and CDR2 is FNYEAQ (reference sequence). CDR3 in DNA: TGTGCTAGCAGCTTACGAGGGCTGGAGACCCAGTACTTC. Its translation is CASSLRGLETQYF.

Only one count was recorded for this clone. The chain uses TRBV6-5 and TRBJ2-3; 10 bases line up with TRBD1. Per the germline V gene, CDR1 is MNHEY and CDR2 is SVGAGI. V gave up 6 bases and J gave up 4 bases; unmatched junction bases: 4. This CDR3 comprises 14 residues. The CDR3 here is CASRRQGAADTQYF. Here the CDR3 DNA reads TGTGCCAGCAGAAGACAGGGGGCAGCAGATACGCAGTATTTT.

This clone was recorded at least ten times. The chain is built from TRBV4-3 and TRBJ1-2; tentative D call: TRBD1 (6 bases). Germline V gene data show CDR1 as LGHNA and CDR2 as YSLEER. The CDR3 is 15 amino acids. The V and J ends lost 2 bases and 5 bases respectively, with 15 bases between them. CDR3 nucleotide sequence: TGCGCCAGCAGCCAAACAGGGTCCCCGCGTTATGGCTACACCTTC. This gives the protein CASSQTGSPRYGYTF.

The chain has TRBV2 and TRBJ2-1; the D gene is possibly TRBD2 (5 bases). CDR1 is SNHLY, CDR2 FYNNEI, per germline. Trimming removed 4 bases from V and 9 bases from J, with 13 bases in between. The CDR3 runs 13 residues. The CDR3 spells CASSVSDFGEQFF. The CDR3 nucleotides read TGTGCCAGCAGTGTGTCGGACTTCGGTGAGCAGTTCTTC.